This T cell receptor beta chain was retrieved from a study of T cell repertoires in cytomegalovirus infection. Turning to the study itself: It was the public TCR beta signatures that indicated both CMV infection and matching HLA type.

MiXCR, run by TCRdb on the reads, gives a single entry per CDR3 protein. The sample lists some 560,000 distinct CDR3 sequences; almost 40% were seen once. This clonotype was counted a few times. Its antigen is unidentified. Broader study findings: Carriage of CMV together with the relevant HLA was identifiable through cumulative public TCR beta family frequency. CMV-specific TCR beta clonotypes restricted by HLA-C were the ones dominating the ex vivo response.

This receptor was identified in a human donor in good health (CMV status not recorded). Some clones in this sample may be carry-over from other donors' samples. Sequenced material: cultured PBMCs, taken from culture after CMV antigen stimulation.

This CDR3 reads CASSPDRGRVKLFF. In DNA, the CDR3 is TGTGCCAGCAGCCCTGACAGGGGGCGGGTAAAACTGTTTTTT. The J gene is TRBJ1-4, the V gene TRBV7-2; TRBD1 matches at 10 bases. Germline V gene data show CDR1 as SGHTA and CDR2 as FQGNSA. J gave up 10 bases and V 5 bases, and 7 bases lay outside the gene matches. This CDR3 spans 14 amino acids.